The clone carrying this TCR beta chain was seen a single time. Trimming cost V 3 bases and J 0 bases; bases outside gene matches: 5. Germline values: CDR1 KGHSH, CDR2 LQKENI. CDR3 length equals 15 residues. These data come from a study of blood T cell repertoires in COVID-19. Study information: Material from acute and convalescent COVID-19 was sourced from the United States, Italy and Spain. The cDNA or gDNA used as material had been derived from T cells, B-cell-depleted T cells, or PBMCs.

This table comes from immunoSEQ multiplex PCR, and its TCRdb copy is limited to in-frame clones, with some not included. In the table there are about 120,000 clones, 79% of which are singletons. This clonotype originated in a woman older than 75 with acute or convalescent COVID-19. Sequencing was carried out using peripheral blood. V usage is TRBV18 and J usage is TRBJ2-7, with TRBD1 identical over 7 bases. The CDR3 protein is CASSPGQTSSYEQYF. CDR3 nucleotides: TGTGCCAGCTCACCGGGACAGACCAGCTCCTACGAGCAGTACTTC.